A selection of T cell receptor beta chains follows, all from one sample in a study of CD4 T cell repertoires in COVID-19. Assay used: immunoSEQ multiplex PCR; TCRdb lists only in-frame clones, some missing. The table lists about 25,000 clones, over 85% of them singletons. Specimen: circulating follicular helper CD4+ T cells (cTfh) from blood, collected before the COVID-19 pandemic. Receptors were obtained from a human donor who had COVID-19. Both conserved end residues are part of each CDR3. Fields, in order: V gene, clone size, D gene, J gene, CDR3 DNA, CDR3 protein. The D gene is left open where the match is weak. Not all rows give a size; the values are once, few, many and, for expanded clones, a class.

v_gene: TRBV7-9; abundance: -; d_gene: TRBD1; j_gene: TRBJ2-7; CDR3nt: TGTGCCAGCAGCGAGACAGGGGCTGGCTCCTACGAGCAGTACTTC; CDR3aa: CASSETGAGSYEQYF
v_gene: TRBV20-1; abundance: once; d_gene: -; j_gene: TRBJ1-2; CDR3nt: TGCAGTGCTAGAGATACGGCGGGGTGGACCTTC; CDR3aa: CSARDTAGWTF
v_gene: TRBV5-1; abundance: -; d_gene: TRBD1; j_gene: TRBJ2-5; CDR3nt: TGCGCCAGCACCAGAACCGGGACAGATCAAGAGACCCAGTACTTC; CDR3aa: CASTRTGTDQETQYF
v_gene: TRBV19; abundance: once; d_gene: TRBD1; j_gene: TRBJ2-7; CDR3nt: TGTGCCAGTAGTACCCGACAGGGGACCTACGAGCAGTACTTC; CDR3aa: CASSTRQGTYEQYF
v_gene: TRBV11-3; abundance: -; d_gene: TRBD1; j_gene: TRBJ2-3; CDR3nt: TGTGCCAGCAGCTTAGGACAGGGGGATACGCAGTATTTT; CDR3aa: CASSLGQGDTQYF
v_gene: TRBV28; abundance: -; d_gene: -; j_gene: TRBJ1-2; CDR3nt: TGTGCCAGCAGCCCCGGGACACCCTATGGCTACACCTTC; CDR3aa: CASSPGTPYGYTF
v_gene: TRBV5-8; abundance: -; d_gene: TRBD2; j_gene: TRBJ2-5; CDR3nt: TGTGCCAGCAGCGATGCGACTAGCGGGACGTACCAAGAGACCCAGTACTTC; CDR3aa: CASSDATSGTYQETQYF
v_gene: TRBV11-2; abundance: -; d_gene: TRBD2; j_gene: TRBJ2-1; CDR3nt: TGTGCCAGCAGCGCGGGACTAGCGTTAGCGCGGTTCTTC; CDR3aa: CASSAGLALARFF
v_gene: TRBV5-1; abundance: -; d_gene: TRBD1; j_gene: TRBJ1-1; CDR3nt: TGCGCCAGCAGCCACCCGGAGACAGGGTTCACTGAAGCTTTCTTT; CDR3aa: CASSHPETGFTEAFF
v_gene: TRBV5-1; abundance: -; d_gene: TRBD2; j_gene: TRBJ2-2; CDR3nt: TGCGCCAGCAGCTTGGAGGCTAGCGGGACGAACACCGGGGAGCTGTTTTTT; CDR3aa: CASSLEASGTNTGELFF
v_gene: TRBV6-5; abundance: -; d_gene: -; j_gene: TRBJ1-5; CDR3nt: TGTGCCAGCAGTTCCGGGGTTAGCAATCAGCCCCAGCATTTT; CDR3aa: CASSSGVSNQPQHF
v_gene: TRBV19; abundance: -; d_gene: -; j_gene: TRBJ2-2; CDR3nt: TGTGCCAGTAGTATCGGAGGGTTGGGGACCGGGGAGCTGTTTTTT; CDR3aa: CASSIGGLGTGELFF
v_gene: TRBV11-2; abundance: -; d_gene: TRBD1; j_gene: TRBJ2-7; CDR3nt: TGTGCCAGCAGCTCATCCGGGACAGGGACCTACGAGCAGTACTTC; CDR3aa: CASSSSGTGTYEQYF
v_gene: TRBV2; abundance: -; d_gene: -; j_gene: TRBJ2-7; CDR3nt: TGTGCCAGCAACAAGAACTCCTACGAGCAGTACTTC; CDR3aa: CASNKNSYEQYF
v_gene: TRBV28; abundance: -; d_gene: TRBD1; j_gene: TRBJ1-5; CDR3nt: TGTGCCAGCAGACGGACAGGGCCGAGCAATCAGCCCCAGCATTTT; CDR3aa: CASRRTGPSNQPQHF
v_gene: TRBV19; abundance: once; d_gene: TRBD2; j_gene: TRBJ2-1; CDR3nt: TGTGCCAGTAGCGGGGGGTCCGGCGATGAGCAGTTCTTC; CDR3aa: CASSGGSGDEQFF
v_gene: TRBV4-2; abundance: once; d_gene: TRBD2; j_gene: TRBJ2-1; CDR3nt: TGTGCCAGCAAGGTAGCGGGAGCATTTGAGCAGTTCTTC; CDR3aa: CASKVAGAFEQFF
v_gene: TRBV5-6; abundance: -; d_gene: TRBD2; j_gene: TRBJ2-3; CDR3nt: TGTGCCAGCAGCTGGGGACTAGCGGCAAGCACAGATACGCAGTATTTT; CDR3aa: CASSWGLAASTDTQYF
v_gene: TRBV5-1; abundance: -; d_gene: TRBD1; j_gene: TRBJ1-4; CDR3nt: TGCGCCAGCAGCTTTAGGACAGGGAGGCCAACTAATGAAAAACTGTTTTTT; CDR3aa: CASSFRTGRPTNEKLFF
v_gene: TRBV7-9; abundance: -; d_gene: -; j_gene: TRBJ1-5; CDR3nt: TGTGCCAGCAGCCCCGGGGGTAGGGGAGAGCAGCCCCAGCATTTT; CDR3aa: CASSPGGRGEQPQHF
v_gene: TRBV5-4; abundance: once; d_gene: -; j_gene: TRBJ2-1; CDR3nt: TGTGCCAGCAGCTTGGAGTCCCCCGGAGATGAGCAGTTCTTC; CDR3aa: CASSLESPGDEQFF
v_gene: TRBV11-3; abundance: -; d_gene: -; j_gene: TRBJ2-7; CDR3nt: TGTGCCAGCAGCTTAGAACAGGATACCGAGCAGTACTTC; CDR3aa: CASSLEQDTEQYF